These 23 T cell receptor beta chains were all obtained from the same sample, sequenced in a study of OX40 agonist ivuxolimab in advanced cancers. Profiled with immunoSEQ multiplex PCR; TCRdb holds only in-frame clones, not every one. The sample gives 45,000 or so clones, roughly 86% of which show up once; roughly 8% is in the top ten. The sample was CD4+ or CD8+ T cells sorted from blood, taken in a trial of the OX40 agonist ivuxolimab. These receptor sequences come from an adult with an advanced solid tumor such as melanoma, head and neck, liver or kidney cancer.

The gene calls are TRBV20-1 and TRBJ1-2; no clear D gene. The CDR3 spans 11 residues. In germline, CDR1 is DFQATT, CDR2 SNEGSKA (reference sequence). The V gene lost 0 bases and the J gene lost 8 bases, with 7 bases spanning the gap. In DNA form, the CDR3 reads TGCAGTGCTAGAGATGTCGAGGGCTACACCTTC. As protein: CSARDVEGYTF.

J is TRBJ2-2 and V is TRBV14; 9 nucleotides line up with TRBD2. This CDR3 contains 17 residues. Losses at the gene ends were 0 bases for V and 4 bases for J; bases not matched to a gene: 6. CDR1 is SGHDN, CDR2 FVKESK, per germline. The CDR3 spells CASSQEPGLAVTGELFF. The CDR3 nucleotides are TGTGCCAGCAGCCAAGAGCCGGGACTAGCTGTCACCGGGGAGCTGTTTTTT. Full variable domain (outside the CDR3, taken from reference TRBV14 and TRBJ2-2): EAGVTQFPSHSVIEKGQTVTLRCDPISGHDNLYWYRRVMGKEIKFLLHFVKESKQDESGMPNNRFLAERTGGTYSTLKVQPAELEDSGVYFCASSQEPGLAVTGELFFGEGSRLTVL.

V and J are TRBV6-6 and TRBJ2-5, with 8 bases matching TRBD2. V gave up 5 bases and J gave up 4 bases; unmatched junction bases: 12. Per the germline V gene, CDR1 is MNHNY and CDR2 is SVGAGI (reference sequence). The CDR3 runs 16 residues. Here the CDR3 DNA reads TGTGCCAGCAGTAGATACTCACCGGGACTAGGAGAGACCCAGTACTTC. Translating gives CASSRYSPGLGETQYF.

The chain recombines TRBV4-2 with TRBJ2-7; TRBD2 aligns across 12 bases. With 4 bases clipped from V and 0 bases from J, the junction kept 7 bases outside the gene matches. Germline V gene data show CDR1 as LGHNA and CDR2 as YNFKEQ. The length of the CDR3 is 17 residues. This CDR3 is CASSRRLAGDTSYEQYF. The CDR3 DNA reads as TGTGCCAGCAGCCGGAGACTAGCGGGAGATACCTCCTACGAGCAGTACTTC.

Here the CDR3 reads CASSLIQGASTGELFF. Here the CDR3 DNA reads TGTGCCAGCAGCTTAATCCAGGGGGCAAGCACCGGGGAGCTGTTTTTT. The J gene is TRBJ2-2, the V gene TRBV7-8; 8 positions agree with TRBD1. In germline, CDR1 is SGHVS, CDR2 FQNEAQ. V shed 2 bases and J 4 bases; nucleotides not matched to a gene: 6. The CDR3 length is 16 residues.

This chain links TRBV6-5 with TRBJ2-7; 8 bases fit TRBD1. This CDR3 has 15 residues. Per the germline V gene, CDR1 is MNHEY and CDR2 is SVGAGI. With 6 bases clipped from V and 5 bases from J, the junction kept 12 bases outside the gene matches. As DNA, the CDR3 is TGTGCCAGCAGATCCTACAGGGGGAAAAGCGACGAGCAGTACTTC. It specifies CASRSYRGKSDEQYF.

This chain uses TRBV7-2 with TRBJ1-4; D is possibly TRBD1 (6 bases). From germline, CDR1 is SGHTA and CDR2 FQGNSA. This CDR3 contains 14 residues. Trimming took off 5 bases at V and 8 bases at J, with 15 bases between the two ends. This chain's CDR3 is CASSMTGAGEKLFF. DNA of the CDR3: TGTGCCAGCAGCATGACAGGAGCGGGGGAAAAACTGTTTTTT.

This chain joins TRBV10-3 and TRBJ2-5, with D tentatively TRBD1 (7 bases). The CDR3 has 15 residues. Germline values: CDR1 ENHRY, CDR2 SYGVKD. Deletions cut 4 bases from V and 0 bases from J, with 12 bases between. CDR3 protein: CAISGGRGDQETQYF. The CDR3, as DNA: TGTGCCATCAGTGGGGGCAGGGGGGACCAAGAGACCCAGTACTTC.

CDR3 sequence (DNA): TGTGCCAGCAGCTTGCAAGGGACAGGGTTGGACACCATATATTTT. Its protein is CASSLQGTGLDTIYF. The chain uses TRBV5-8 and TRBJ1-3, with TRBD1 matching over 9 bases. The CDR3 is 15 residues long. Germline assignment: CDR1 SGHTS and CDR2 YDEGEE. The trim removed 1 base at V and 8 bases at J, leaving 7 bases unmatched.

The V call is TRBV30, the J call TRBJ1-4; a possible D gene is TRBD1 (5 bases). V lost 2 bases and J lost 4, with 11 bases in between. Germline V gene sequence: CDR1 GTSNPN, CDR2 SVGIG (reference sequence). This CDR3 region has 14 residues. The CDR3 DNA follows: TGTGCCTGGAGTCCAGGGTCGGGTAATGAAAAACTGTTTTTT. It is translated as CAWSPGSGNEKLFF.

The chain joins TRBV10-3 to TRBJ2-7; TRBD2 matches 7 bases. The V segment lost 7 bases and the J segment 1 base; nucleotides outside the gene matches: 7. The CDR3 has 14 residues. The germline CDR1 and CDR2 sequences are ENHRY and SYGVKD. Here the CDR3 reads CAITSGAGSYEQYF. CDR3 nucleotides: TGTGCCATCACTTCCGGAGCGGGGTCCTACGAGCAGTACTTC.

CDR3: CASSYSYNYGYTF. CDR3 DNA sequence: TGTGCCAGCAGTTACTCCTATAACTATGGCTACACCTTC. This chain uses TRBV6-5 with TRBJ1-2; D ambiguous. V lost 0 bases to trimming and J lost 1 base, with 3 bases between them. Germline V gene sequence: CDR1 MNHEY, CDR2 SVGAGI. The CDR3 length is 13 residues.

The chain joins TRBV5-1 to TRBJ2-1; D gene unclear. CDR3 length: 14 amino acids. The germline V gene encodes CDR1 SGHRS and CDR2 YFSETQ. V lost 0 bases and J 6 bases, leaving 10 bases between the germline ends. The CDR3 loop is CASSLGSNINEQFF. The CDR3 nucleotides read TGCGCCAGCAGCTTGGGGAGTAACATCAATGAGCAGTTCTTC.

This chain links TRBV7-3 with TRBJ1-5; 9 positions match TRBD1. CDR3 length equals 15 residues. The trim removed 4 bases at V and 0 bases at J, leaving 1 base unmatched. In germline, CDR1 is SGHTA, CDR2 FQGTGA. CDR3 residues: CASSSGQGSNQPQHF. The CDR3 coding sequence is TGTGCCAGCAGCTCGGGACAGGGTAGCAATCAGCCCCAGCATTTT.

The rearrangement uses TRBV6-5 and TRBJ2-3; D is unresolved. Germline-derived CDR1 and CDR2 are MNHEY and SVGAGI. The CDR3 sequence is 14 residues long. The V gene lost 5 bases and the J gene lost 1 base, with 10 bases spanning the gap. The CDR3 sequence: CASSAKDGTDTQYF. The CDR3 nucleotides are TGTGCCAGCAGTGCTAAGGACGGCACAGATACGCAGTATTTT.

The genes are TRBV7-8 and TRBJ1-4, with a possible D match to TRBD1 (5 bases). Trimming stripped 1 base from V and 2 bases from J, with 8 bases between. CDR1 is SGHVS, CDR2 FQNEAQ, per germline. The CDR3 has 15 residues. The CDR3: CASSLEGFTNEKLFF. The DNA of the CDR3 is TGTGCCAGCAGCTTAGAGGGGTTTACTAATGAAAAACTGTTTTTT.

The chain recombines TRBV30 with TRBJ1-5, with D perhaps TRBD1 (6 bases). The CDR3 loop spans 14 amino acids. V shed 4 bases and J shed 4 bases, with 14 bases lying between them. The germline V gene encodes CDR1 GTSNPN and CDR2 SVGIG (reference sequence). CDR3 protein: CAWNRGGFNQPQHF. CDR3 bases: TGTGCCTGGAACCGGGGGGGCTTTAATCAGCCCCAGCATTTT. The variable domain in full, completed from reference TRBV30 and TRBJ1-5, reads SQTIHQWPATLVQPVGSPLSLECTVEGTSNPNLYWYRQAAGRGLQLLFYSVGIGQISSEVPQNLSASRPQDRQFILSSKKLLLSDSGFYLCAWNRGGFNQPQHFGDGTRLSIL.

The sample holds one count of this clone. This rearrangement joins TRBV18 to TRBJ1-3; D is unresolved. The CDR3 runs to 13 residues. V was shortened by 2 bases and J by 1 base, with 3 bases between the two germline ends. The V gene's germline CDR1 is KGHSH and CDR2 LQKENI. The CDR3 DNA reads TGTGCCAGCTCACCAGGGTCTGGAAACACCATATATTTT. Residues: CASSPGSGNTIYF.

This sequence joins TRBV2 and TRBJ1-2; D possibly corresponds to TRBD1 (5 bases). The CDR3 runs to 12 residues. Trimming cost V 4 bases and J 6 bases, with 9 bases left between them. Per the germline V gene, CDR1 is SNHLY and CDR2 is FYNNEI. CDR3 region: CASSVRGDGYTF. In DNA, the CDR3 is TGTGCCAGCAGTGTTAGAGGGGATGGCTACACCTTC.

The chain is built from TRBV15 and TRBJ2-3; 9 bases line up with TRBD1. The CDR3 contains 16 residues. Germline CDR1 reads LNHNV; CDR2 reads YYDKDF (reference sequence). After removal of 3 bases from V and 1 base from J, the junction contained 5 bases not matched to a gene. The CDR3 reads CATSRVQGAGTDTQYF. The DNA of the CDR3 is TGTGCCACCAGCAGGGTACAGGGGGCAGGCACAGATACGCAGTATTTT.

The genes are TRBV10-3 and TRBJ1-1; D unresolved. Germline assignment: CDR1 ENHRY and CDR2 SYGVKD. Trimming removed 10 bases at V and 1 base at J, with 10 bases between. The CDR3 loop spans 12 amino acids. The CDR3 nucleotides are TGTGCCACCGGACGGGAGAACACTGAAGCTTTCTTT. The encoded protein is CATGRENTEAFF.

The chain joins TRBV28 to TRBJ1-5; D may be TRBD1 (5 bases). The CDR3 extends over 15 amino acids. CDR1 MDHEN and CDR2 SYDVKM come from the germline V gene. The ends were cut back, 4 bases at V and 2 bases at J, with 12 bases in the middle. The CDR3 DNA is TGTGCCAGCAGTTCAGGGCAGGTGGGCAATCAGCCCCAGCATTTT. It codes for CASSSGQVGNQPQHF.

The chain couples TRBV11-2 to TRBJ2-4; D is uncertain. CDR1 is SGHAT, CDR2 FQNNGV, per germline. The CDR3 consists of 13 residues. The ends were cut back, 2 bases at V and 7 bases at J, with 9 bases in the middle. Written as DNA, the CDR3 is TGTGCCAGCAGCTTAACTGTCTTCAACATTCAGTACTTC. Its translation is CASSLTVFNIQYF.